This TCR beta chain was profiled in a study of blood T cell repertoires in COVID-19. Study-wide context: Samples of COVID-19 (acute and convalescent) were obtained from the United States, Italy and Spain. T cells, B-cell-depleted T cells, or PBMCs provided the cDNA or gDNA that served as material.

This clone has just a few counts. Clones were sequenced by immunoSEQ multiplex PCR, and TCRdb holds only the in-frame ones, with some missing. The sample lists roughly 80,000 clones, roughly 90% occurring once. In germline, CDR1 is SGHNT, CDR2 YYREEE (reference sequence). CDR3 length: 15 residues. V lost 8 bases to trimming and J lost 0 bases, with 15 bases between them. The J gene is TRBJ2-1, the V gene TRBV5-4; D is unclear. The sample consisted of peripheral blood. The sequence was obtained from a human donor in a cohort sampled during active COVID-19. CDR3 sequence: CASAHEANSYNEQFF. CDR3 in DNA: TGTGCCAGTGCCCACGAGGCCAACTCCTACAATGAGCAGTTCTTC.